This T cell receptor (beta chain) was profiled in a study of personalized T cell therapy for brain tumors (dated by TCRdb to about 2021). Concerning the study at large: By uniting sequencing of tumor DNA/RNA and proteomic profiling via mass spectrometry, a proteogenomic approach pinpointed peptides restricted to the tumor.

Relative to germline, V is missing 2 bases and J is missing 3 bases, with 3 bases of the junction outside any gene match. Per the germline V gene (reference sequence), LGHDT is the CDR1 and YNNKEL is the CDR2. The CDR3 contains 16 residues, cysteine and phenylalanine counted. The DNA shown is the 48-base CDR3, in frame from base 1. An RNeasy Mini Kit was used to extract RNA from the peptide-stimulated T cells, and the extracted RNA was used as input for TCR beta CDR3 sequencing. The immunoSEQ platform was used to perform TCR Vbeta CDR3 sequencing at survey-level resolution. In the authors' own workflow: Sequence results were analyzed and compiled with immunoSEQ ANALYZER v3.0. TCRdb carries this immuneACCESS record with in-frame sequences only. Its versions omit some clonotypes, under half of them owing to an unresolved V gene in the studies checked, with the rest unexplained. V, J and clone size reflect that table, while D and trimming were determined from the DNA. The sample table holds roughly 2,000 clones, of which more than 20% were seen once. The ten largest clones add up to around 45% of the sample.

This clone was counted between two and nine times. There is no known antigen for this receptor. Per-base quality was not reported, and no clone a single base away is much larger than it. PBMCs were isolated by Ficoll density gradient centrifugation, and adherent monocytes were differentiated into dendritic cells with IL-4 and GM-CSF. Peptide-loaded DCs were irradiated and co-cultured with non-adherent cells at a 1:10 ratio, and on day 7 the proliferating cells were restimulated with fresh peptide-loaded DCs. For the first stimulation the culture received IL-6, IL-7, IL-12 and IL-15, the second stimulation used IL-7 plus IL-2, and the third used IL-2 alone. Cryopreservation was applied to the expanded cells used for TCR sequencing.

Input material: a T cell product expanded with peptides in culture. The sequence is built from TRBV3-1 (or the pseudogene TRBV3-2) and TRBJ2-3, and TRBD2 aligns with 12 junction nucleotides. The clonotype originates from a human donor with medulloblastoma. CDR3 reads: CASSQLLAGGTDTQYF. The bases are TGTGCCAGCAGCCAACTACTAGCGGGGGGAACAGATACGCAGTATTTT.